Listed below are T cell receptor beta chains from one sample, sequenced in a study of blood T cells in healthy people across ages. TCRdb itself ran the 5' RACE reads through MiXCR, one entry per CDR3 protein. This sample carries about 620,000 distinct CDR3 sequences, about 51% of them seen once, and the ten largest clones take about 14%. The sequencing sample was made of blood. These receptors originate from a woman at least 80 years old in good health. CDR3s include the opening cysteine and the closing phenylalanine or tryptophan. A D gene is named only where the DNA matches it firmly. Size is stated for part of the rows, as once, few or many counts, or as a class when the clone is expanded.

cdr3_nt: TGTGCCAGCAGTTACCTAACGGGGGACAATGAGCAGTACTTC
cdr3_aa: CASSYLTGDNEQYF
clone_size: .
d_call: .
v_call: TRBV12-3/TRBV12-4
j_call: TRBJ2-5

cdr3_nt: TGCGCCAGCAGCTTGTCCGGGAGCAGAGAGACCCAGTACTTC
cdr3_aa: CASSLSGSRETQYF
clone_size: .
d_call: .
v_call: TRBV5-1
j_call: TRBJ2-5

cdr3_nt: TGCGCCAGCAGCTCAACCCCGACAGGGGGTGAAAAACTGTTTTTT
cdr3_aa: CASSSTPTGGEKLFF
clone_size: once
d_call: TRBD1
v_call: TRBV5-1
j_call: TRBJ1-4

cdr3_nt: TGTGCCAGCAGCTTATTTGAGGGCCCAGATACGCAGTATTTT
cdr3_aa: CASSLFEGPDTQYF
clone_size: .
d_call: .
v_call: TRBV7-9
j_call: TRBJ2-3

cdr3_nt: TGTGCCAGCAGCCCAACAACAGGAGCAACGGGGGCCAACGTCCTGACTTTC
cdr3_aa: CASSPTTGATGANVLTF
clone_size: many
d_call: .
v_call: TRBV12-3/TRBV12-4
j_call: TRBJ2-6

cdr3_nt: TGCAGTGCTCCTCCTCCGGGACTAGCAGAAGGGACCCAGTACTTC
cdr3_aa: CSAPPPGLAEGTQYF
clone_size: many
d_call: TRBD2
v_call: TRBV20-1
j_call: TRBJ2-5

cdr3_nt: TGCAGTGCTAGACCTCGGGACGGGCAGTTCTTC
cdr3_aa: CSARPRDGQFF
clone_size: .
d_call: .
v_call: TRBV20-1
j_call: TRBJ2-1

cdr3_nt: TGCGCCAGCAGCCAAGTCGGCGCAGGGCTTAACTATGGCTACACCTTC
cdr3_aa: CASSQVGAGLNYGYTF
clone_size: once
d_call: .
v_call: TRBV4-3
j_call: TRBJ1-2

cdr3_nt: TGCAGTGCTAGAGACCCATCCAGGGGCGACACTGAAGCTTTCTTT
cdr3_aa: CSARDPSRGDTEAFF
clone_size: few
d_call: .
v_call: TRBV20-1
j_call: TRBJ1-1

cdr3_nt: TGTGCCACCCAAAACGGACTAAGTTTCACTGAAGCTTTCTTT
cdr3_aa: CATQNGLSFTEAFF
clone_size: once
d_call: .
v_call: TRBV15
j_call: TRBJ1-1

cdr3_nt: TGCAGCGTTGAAGATCCGGACAGGGAGCTTCACAATGAGCAGTTCTTC
cdr3_aa: CSVEDPDRELHNEQFF
clone_size: .
d_call: TRBD1
v_call: TRBV29-1
j_call: TRBJ2-1

cdr3_nt: TGTGCCAGCTCACCCACGCCTACAGGGCGTGAAAAACTGTTTTTT
cdr3_aa: CASSPTPTGREKLFF
clone_size: .
d_call: .
v_call: TRBV18
j_call: TRBJ1-4

cdr3_nt: TGCAGCGTTGACACGCAGGGGGACTACAATGAGCAGTTCTTC
cdr3_aa: CSVDTQGDYNEQFF
clone_size: .
d_call: TRBD1
v_call: TRBV29-1
j_call: TRBJ2-1

cdr3_nt: TGTGCCAGCAATTTCCGGGCTGAGACCCAGTACTTC
cdr3_aa: CASNFRAETQYF
clone_size: many
d_call: .
v_call: TRBV28
j_call: TRBJ2-5

cdr3_nt: TGTGCCAGCAGTCCTAGTACCGGGACTAGCCATGAGCAGTTCTTC
cdr3_aa: CASSPSTGTSHEQFF
clone_size: few
d_call: TRBD2
v_call: TRBV27
j_call: TRBJ2-1

cdr3_nt: TGTGCCAGCTCACCATCGACCGTCTATGGCTACACCTTC
cdr3_aa: CASSPSTVYGYTF
clone_size: .
d_call: .
v_call: TRBV18
j_call: TRBJ1-2

cdr3_nt: TGTGCCTGGAGTGTAACGAGCCGACCCAACTATGGCTACACCTTC
cdr3_aa: CAWSVTSRPNYGYTF
clone_size: many
d_call: .
v_call: TRBV30
j_call: TRBJ1-2

cdr3_nt: TGTGCCAGCAGCGCGGGGGGGGGCGCAGATACGCAGTATTTT
cdr3_aa: CASSAGGGADTQYF
clone_size: .
d_call: TRBD2
v_call: TRBV7-2
j_call: TRBJ2-3

cdr3_nt: TGCGCCAGCAGCTTATATGGAAAGGGAGAGGGGTACTTC
cdr3_aa: CASSLYGKGEGYF
clone_size: many
d_call: .
v_call: TRBV5-1
j_call: TRBJ2-7

cdr3_nt: TGCGCCAGCAGCCGCCTAGGGACCGACTACAATGAGCAGTTCTTC
cdr3_aa: CASSRLGTDYNEQFF
clone_size: few
d_call: .
v_call: TRBV5-1
j_call: TRBJ2-1

cdr3_nt: TGCAGTGCTAGCTTCGGTGTGGAGACCCAGTACTTC
cdr3_aa: CSASFGVETQYF
clone_size: .
d_call: .
v_call: TRBV20-1
j_call: TRBJ2-5

cdr3_nt: TGCGCCAGCAGCCGGCAGGGGAATAGGGATGAAGCTTTCTTT
cdr3_aa: CASSRQGNRDEAFF
clone_size: .
d_call: .
v_call: TRBV5-1
j_call: TRBJ1-1

cdr3_nt: TGCAGCGTTCCTTATGGACAGGAGGAGCAGTTCTTC
cdr3_aa: CSVPYGQEEQFF
clone_size: many
d_call: TRBD1
v_call: TRBV29-1
j_call: TRBJ2-1

cdr3_nt: TGTGCCACCAAAGAGAGCTCCTACAATGAGCAGTTCTTC
cdr3_aa: CATKESSYNEQFF
clone_size: .
d_call: .
v_call: TRBV25-1
j_call: TRBJ2-1

cdr3_nt: TGTGCCAGCAGCGAATCCCGAAAACTGTTTTTT
cdr3_aa: CASSESRKLFF
clone_size: .
d_call: .
v_call: TRBV12-3/TRBV12-4
j_call: TRBJ1-4

cdr3_nt: TGTGCCAGCAGCTCCATAGCACCGGGACTAGCGAATTTATTCAATGAGCAGTTCTTC
cdr3_aa: CASSSIAPGLANLFNEQFF
clone_size: .
d_call: TRBD2
v_call: TRBV7-3
j_call: TRBJ2-1

cdr3_nt: TGTGCCAGCAGCGCTACCGGACCGCCCTACGAGCAGTACTTC
cdr3_aa: CASSATGPPYEQYF
clone_size: .
d_call: .
v_call: TRBV11-2
j_call: TRBJ2-7

cdr3_nt: TGTGCCAGCAGCGGGGCCGTCATCGCGAACACCGGGGAGCTGTTTTTT
cdr3_aa: CASSGAVIANTGELFF
clone_size: once
d_call: .
v_call: TRBV14
j_call: TRBJ2-2

cdr3_nt: TGTGCCAGCAGTTGGGACGGGGGAAACTATGGCTACACCTTC
cdr3_aa: CASSWDGGNYGYTF
clone_size: .
d_call: .
v_call: TRBV6-5
j_call: TRBJ1-2

cdr3_nt: TGCGCCAGCAGCTTCACCGGGACAGGGGATGTATTGAGCGGCTACACCTTC
cdr3_aa: CASSFTGTGDVLSGYTF
clone_size: few
d_call: TRBD1
v_call: TRBV5-1
j_call: TRBJ1-2

cdr3_nt: TGTGCCAGCACCCCCCTGGGGGCAGCTGGCTACACCTTC
cdr3_aa: CASTPLGAAGYTF
clone_size: many
d_call: .
v_call: TRBV7-8
j_call: TRBJ1-2